Below, one T cell receptor (beta chain) is given with its context. This clone was seen a single time. Its antigen specificity is not known. No base quality information exists; no much larger clone differs at one position. The data belong to a study of shared clonotypes between healthy human individuals (dated by TCRdb to 2019 to 2021). For the study in its entirety: The cohort comprised a couple of women and a few men aged 18 to 49 years. Different laboratories and diverse techniques were used to prepare libraries and sequence TCR repertoires, to increase sequencing depth and limit assay-specific biases. For each donor, three plates each were used for CD4 naive and CD4 memory, two plates were used for CD8 naive, and one plate was used for CD8 memory. To estimate repertoire size and how much clonotypes are shared between individuals, the study performed deep sequencing of blood TCR repertoires from a handful of healthy adults. Leukapheresis yielded between about 0.85 and 10 billion PBMCs per donor. Study-wide conclusions, independent of this receptor: Even with the large sequencing depth, rarefaction of the sorted-subset datasets indicated that sequencing was incomplete. Pairwise subsampling led to the expectation that sequencing depth would affect the degree of clonotype sharing among donors. Sampling was limited to blood, and TCR repertoires in tissue likely differ from TCR repertoires in blood. Naive subsets generally had larger estimated clonotype richness than memory subsets did. The small number of donors limited the genetic and exposure-history diversity represented. Across a few donors, roughly 5% of naive CD4, roughly 3.5% of naive CD8, under 2.5% of memory CD4, and approximately 0.4% of memory CD8 clonotypes were shared. Higher generation probabilities were observed for clonotypes shared by all four sorted-subset donors than for non-shared clonotypes.

For the CD8 naive samples, CD45RO-negative cells were positively selected for CCR7, yielding a CD45RA+CCR7+ population from which TemRA cells were excluded. The donors were healthy, HIV-negative adults with no recently reported acute infections or vaccinations. Every donor was a Caucasian adult living in Nashville, Tennessee, USA. Blood was collected by leukapheresis, and PBMCs were isolated by Ficoll-Histopaque density gradient centrifugation and then cryopreserved in liquid nitrogen vapor phase. Analytical flow cytometry was used to check the purity and quantity of every magnetically sorted T cell population. Genomic DNA was isolated from each sorted fraction and quantified by UV absorbance on a Nanodrop 2000c. Using the deep immunoSEQ assay, multiplex PCR amplified TCR CDR3 regions from genomic DNA. Extracted genomic DNA from each cell subset was spread evenly across all wells of several immunoSEQ 96-well plates, with each plate serving as a replicate. For sorted subsets, around 200 ng genomic DNA, equal to tens of thousands of T cell genomes, was loaded into each replicate PCR. The purified libraries were quantified using a Qubit 3.0 fluorometer, sized with a Bioanalyzer 2100, and then quantified again using the KAPA Library Quantification kit. A separate single-read 150-cycle Illumina NextSeq 550 flow cell was used to sequence each immunoSEQ 96-well plate. As for the authors' bioinformatics: Because the immunoSEQ output held only junctional sequences and lacked quality scores, the filtering could not match the filtering applied to full-length reads. To assign V/J genes and CDR3, sequences were annotated using PyIR, a Python wrapper for IgBLAST v1.9, with IMGT germline references. Reads were filtered out if the reads had weak V/J assignments (E-value above 1e-6), no CDR3, stop codons, out-of-frame junctions, or ambiguous translated residues. V3J clonotypes were defined by identical inferred V gene, J gene, and CDR3 amino acid sequence. The percentage overlap between two repertoires was calculated by dividing the number of shared unique clonotypes by the size of the smaller repertoire. Three approaches were used to assess repertoire richness: RTK rarefaction, the Chao1 estimator, and Recon v2.1 estimates of unobserved clonotypes. Generation probabilities for all TCRbeta clonotypes obtained by the gDNA method from a handful of donors were computed using OLGA. Drawn from immuneACCESS, this table holds only the in-frame rearrangements with V and J called that TCRdb kept. Clones are partly lost; checked studies trace under half to an unresolved V gene and leave the rest unexplained. V and J calls plus clone size are reproduced from that table; the DNA served to infer D and trimming. A total of 1.5 million to 2.5 million clones appear in this sample, approximately 94% of them only once. Together, the top ten hold 1.2% of the sample.

Trimming costs V 4 bases and J 2 bases, and their ends lie 18 bases apart. Per the germline V gene (reference sequence), SEHNR is the CDR1 and FQNEAQ is the CDR2. The CDR3 goes from the cysteine to the phenylalanine over 16 residues. The kept DNA is CDR3 alone, 48 bases in frame from the first base. Source material: naive CD8+ T cells sorted from blood. The intended sense of this specimen's cell subset or site label: CD45RA+CCR7+. Here the chain combines TRBV7-9 and TRBJ2-7; TRBD2 is possibly the D segment (6 matching bases). The source of this sequence is a young man in good health. The sequence in DNA is TGTGCCAGCAGCTCCCCACACGGGACTGACCCCTACGAGCAGTACTTC. This gives the protein CASSSPHGTDPYEQYF.